What follows are 24 T cell receptor beta chains derived from one specimen sequenced in a study of blood T cell repertoires in COVID-19. The repertoire was sequenced with immunoSEQ multiplex PCR; TCRdb's copy has only in-frame clones and lacks some. In the table there are some 270,000 clones, around 84% of which are singletons. Sequenced: PBMCs or T cells enriched from blood (not recorded which). These receptors were collected from a woman aged 45-60 years who had been exposed to COVID-19.

As DNA, the CDR3 is TGCAGTCACTCGGGTGGGACTGAAGCTTTCTTT. Residues: CSHSGGTEAFF. The chain couples TRBV20-1 to TRBJ1-1; D not certain. The V end lost 8 bases, the J end lost 5 bases, and 12 bases lay between the germline ends. CDR3 length: 11 amino acids. Germline-derived CDR1 and CDR2 are DFQATT and SNEGSKA (reference sequence).

The rearrangement links TRBV27 to TRBJ1-1, with D perhaps TRBD1 (5 bases). Germline values: CDR1 MNHEY, CDR2 SMNVEV (reference sequence). The CDR3 extends over 14 amino acids. V was shortened by 5 bases and J by 0 bases, with 10 bases between the two germline ends. As DNA, the CDR3 is TGTGCCAGCAGTCTGGGGCCCATGAACACTGAAGCTTTCTTT. Translating it yields CASSLGPMNTEAFF.

The rearrangement uses TRBV24-1 and TRBJ2-1, with 12 positions matching TRBD2. Germline-derived CDR1 and CDR2 are KGHDR and SFDVKD. The V segment lost 4 bases and the J segment 5 bases; nucleotides outside the gene matches: 11. The CDR3 has 18 amino acids. The CDR3, as DNA: TGTGCCACCAGTGACCGCACCTCGACTAGCGGGGGCCACAATGAGCAGTTCTTC. Translated: CATSDRTSTSGGHNEQFF.

This clone has more than one count but fewer than ten. The chain carries TRBV5-1 and TRBJ2-2; possibly TRBD1 for D (6 bases). CDR1 and CDR2 (germline): SGHRS, YFSETQ. Trimming shortened V by 6 bases and J by 1 base, and 16 bases separated the two germline ends. This CDR3 has 16 residues. The CDR3 loop reads CASKVRWTENTGELFF. DNA of the CDR3: TGCGCCAGCAAAGTCCGGTGGACAGAGAACACCGGGGAGCTGTTTTTT.

This chain joins TRBV9 and TRBJ2-3; TRBD2 is a possible D gene (5 bases). The CDR3 runs to 13 residues. Trimming stripped 2 bases from V and 4 bases from J, with 8 bases between. Germline values: CDR1 SGDLS, CDR2 YYNGEE. The CDR3 region has the DNA TGTGCCAGCAGCGTCCAGAGGGCAGATACGCAGTATTTT. This sequence encodes CASSVQRADTQYF. Using reference TRBV9 and TRBJ2-3 for the parts outside the CDR3, the full variable domain is DSGVTQTPKHLITATGQRVTLRCSPRSGDLSVYWYQQSLDQGLQFLIQYYNGEERAKGNILERFSAQQFPDLHSELNLSSLELGDSALYFCASSVQRADTQYFGPGTRLTVL.

This chain links TRBV3-1 (or the pseudogene TRBV3-2) with TRBJ1-1; tentative D call: TRBD1 (6 bases). CDR3 length: 12 amino acids. V was pared by 6 bases and J by 8 bases, with 13 bases between. Germline-derived CDR1 and CDR2 are LGHDT and YNNKEL (reference sequence). This CDR3 is CASSPSGDEAFF. In DNA form, the CDR3 reads TGTGCCAGCAGTCCGTCAGGGGACGAAGCTTTCTTT.

This chain links TRBV3-1 (or the pseudogene TRBV3-2) with TRBJ2-3; 9 bases agree with TRBD2. The CDR3 is 16 amino acids. The V and J ends lost 1 base and 6 bases, in that order; junction bases with no gene match: 8. Germline CDR1 is LGHDT and CDR2 is YNNKEL (reference sequence). The CDR3 sequence is CASSQVGLAGTDTQYF. The CDR3, as DNA: TGTGCCAGCAGCCAAGTCGGGCTAGCGGGGACCGATACGCAGTATTTT.

The chain employs TRBV28 and TRBJ1-2, with D hard to call. Trimming left V 6 bases short and J 2 bases short, with 10 bases between. Germline lookup yields CDR1 MDHEN and CDR2 SYDVKM. CDR3 length: 13 amino acids. The CDR3 loop is CASSKDGNYGYTF. CDR3 bases: TGTGCCAGCAGCAAAGACGGGAACTATGGCTACACCTTC.

The chain joins TRBV6-5 to TRBJ1-6; possible D gene TRBD1, 5 bases. V lost 0 bases to trimming and J lost 9 bases, with 15 bases between them. There are 16 residues in the CDR3. Germline CDR1 reads MNHEY; CDR2 reads SVGAGI. CDR3: CASSYSNWEGSSPLHF. The CDR3 DNA follows: TGTGCCAGCAGTTACTCGAATTGGGAGGGGAGTTCACCCCTCCACTTT.

V usage is TRBV6-5 and J usage is TRBJ1-2; D ambiguous. The germline V and J ends were trimmed by 5 bases and 4 bases, with 11 bases remaining between them. Per the germline V gene, CDR1 is MNHEY and CDR2 is SVGAGI. The CDR3 extends over 13 amino acids. The DNA for the CDR3 is TGTGCCAGCAGTCCTCGAGATAGCTATGGCTACACCTTC. The encoded protein is CASSPRDSYGYTF.

In its sample, this clone was seen a few times. The chain employs TRBV2 and TRBJ2-1, with a possible D match to TRBD2 (6 bases). Germline assignment: CDR1 SNHLY and CDR2 FYNNEI. The CDR3 contains 15 residues. The V and J ends lost 6 bases and 5 bases respectively, with 17 bases between them. The CDR3 here is CASSPFAGNHNEQFF. The DNA for the CDR3 is TGTGCCAGCAGCCCCTTTGCGGGGAACCACAATGAGCAGTTCTTC.

The chain is built from TRBV4-3 and TRBJ1-2, with 9 bases matching TRBD1. The germline CDR1 and CDR2 sequences are LGHNA and YSLEER. The junction had 5 bases not matched to a gene; V was cut back by 6 bases and J by 3 bases. The CDR3 has 14 amino acids. CDR3 loop: CASSYTGGDYGYTF. In DNA, the CDR3 is TGCGCCAGCAGTTACACAGGGGGCGACTATGGCTACACCTTC.

This rearrangement joins TRBV5-6 to TRBJ1-1; D is perhaps TRBD1 (5 bases). Per the germline V gene, CDR1 is SGHDT and CDR2 is YYEEEE. The CDR3 loop spans 14 amino acids. V dropped 2 bases and J dropped 2 bases, with 10 bases sitting between them. The chain's CDR3 is CASSFQGPNTEAFF. The CDR3 DNA follows: TGTGCCAGCAGCTTCCAGGGTCCTAACACTGAAGCTTTCTTT. The variable domain in full, with the rest retrieved from reference TRBV5-6 and TRBJ1-1, is DAGVTQSPTHLIKTRGQQVTLRCSPKSGHDTVSWYQQALGQGPQFIFQYYEEEERQRGNFPDRFSGHQFPNYSSELNVNALLLGDSALYLCASSFQGPNTEAFFGQGTRLTVV.

The table lists this clone with a few counts. V is TRBV30 and J is TRBJ1-4; no clear D gene. Germline assignment: CDR1 GTSNPN and CDR2 SVGIG (reference sequence). V was cut by 4 bases and J by 6 bases, with 24 bases left in between. This CDR3 comprises 17 residues. The CDR3 DNA sequence: TGTGCCTGGACAAGGCCCCAAAGACTAACCCGCGATGAAAAACTGTTTTTT. This sequence encodes CAWTRPQRLTRDEKLFF.

The chain employs TRBV2 and TRBJ1-2; the D is unclear. The CDR3 has 15 residues. Germline lookup yields CDR1 SNHLY and CDR2 FYNNEI. The V and J ends lost 5 bases and 1 base respectively, with 14 bases between them. The CDR3 nucleotides are TGTGCCAGCAGTAGTCGAGACAATTTTAACTATGGCTACACCTTC. It encodes CASSSRDNFNYGYTF.

The chain carries TRBV18 and TRBJ1-1; TRBD1 is a possible D gene (6 bases). The CDR3 totals 13 residues. Trimming stripped 3 bases from V and 11 bases from J, with 16 bases between. Germline V gene sequence: CDR1 KGHSH, CDR2 LQKENI. In DNA form, the CDR3 reads TGTGCCAGCTCACCGGACAGAACGGTAGCTGCTTTCTTT. It yields the protein CASSPDRTVAAFF.

The gene calls are TRBV29-1 and TRBJ1-2, with TRBD1 identical over 7 bases. Trimming removed 8 bases from V and 7 bases from J; junction bases left unmatched: 10. Germline loops: CDR1 SQVTM, CDR2 ANQGSEA. The CDR3 is 12 amino acids. The DNA of the CDR3 is TGCAGCTCATCTGACAGGGCGGGTGGCTACACCTTC. The encoded protein is CSSSDRAGGYTF.

The rearrangement uses TRBV5-4 and TRBJ1-1; D is ambiguous. CDR1 is SGHNT and CDR2 is YYREEE in the germline V gene (reference sequence). V was cut by 2 bases and J by 6 bases, with 5 bases left in between. The CDR3 extends over 11 amino acids. CDR3: CASSFGAEAFF. CDR3 bases: TGTGCCAGCAGCTTCGGGGCTGAAGCTTTCTTT.

The V gene is TRBV4-2, the J gene TRBJ1-1, with TRBD1 as a possible D gene (5 bases). Per the germline V gene, CDR1 is LGHNA and CDR2 is YNFKEQ. Trimming cost V 2 bases and J 11 bases, with 18 bases left between them. This CDR3 contains 14 residues. The CDR3 here is CASSQSGVAPRAFF. The CDR3 DNA reads as TGTGCCAGCAGCCAATCGGGGGTAGCGCCTAGGGCTTTCTTT.

The chain carries TRBV5-4 and TRBJ1-2; D is perhaps TRBD1 (6 bases). CDR1 and CDR2 from the germline V gene are SGHNT and YYREEE (reference sequence). The V end lost 0 bases, the J end lost 2 bases, and 11 bases lay between the germline ends. There are 15 residues in the CDR3. The CDR3 nucleotides are TGTGCCAGCAGCTTGGGAGGGGGAGGGAACTATGGCTACACCTTC. Translation: CASSLGGGGNYGYTF.

This clone was seen a handful of times. The V gene is TRBV19, the J gene TRBJ1-6; perhaps TRBD1 as D (6 bases). The V end was cut by 0 bases, the J end by 7 bases, with 7 bases between. The germline V gene has CDR1 LNHDA and CDR2 SQIVND (reference sequence). The length of the CDR3 is 14 residues. CDR3 sequence: CASSIDTGNSPLHF. The CDR3 DNA sequence: TGTGCCAGTAGTATAGACACAGGGAATTCACCCCTCCACTTT.

This chain joins TRBV6-6 and TRBJ2-7; TRBD1 agrees at 8 bases. This CDR3 contains 13 residues. Unmatched junction bases numbered 2, after V lost 5 bases and J lost 2 bases. The germline CDR1 and CDR2 sequences are MNHNY and SVGAGI (reference sequence). The CDR3 nucleotides read TGTGCCAGCAGTCGGGACAGGACCTACGAGCAGTACTTC. As protein: CASSRDRTYEQYF.

V and J are TRBV29-1 and TRBJ1-2; the match to TRBD1 covers 9 bases. This CDR3 is 14 amino acids long. Germline V gene lookup returns CDR1 SQVTM and CDR2 ANQGSEA. The V and J ends lost 4 bases and 2 bases, in that order; junction bases with no gene match: 5. The CDR3 spells CSVAGQGINYGYTF. As DNA, the CDR3 is TGCAGCGTTGCAGGACAGGGGATCAACTATGGCTACACCTTC.

The CDR3: CASSKSRDSGLNTEAFF. DNA for the CDR3: TGTGCCAGCAGCAAAAGTAGGGACAGCGGTTTGAACACTGAAGCTTTCTTT. V usage is TRBV21-1 and J usage is TRBJ1-1; TRBD1 is the table's D call, not checked against the DNA. TRBV21-1 is recorded as a pseudogene. The CDR3 extends over 17 amino acids.